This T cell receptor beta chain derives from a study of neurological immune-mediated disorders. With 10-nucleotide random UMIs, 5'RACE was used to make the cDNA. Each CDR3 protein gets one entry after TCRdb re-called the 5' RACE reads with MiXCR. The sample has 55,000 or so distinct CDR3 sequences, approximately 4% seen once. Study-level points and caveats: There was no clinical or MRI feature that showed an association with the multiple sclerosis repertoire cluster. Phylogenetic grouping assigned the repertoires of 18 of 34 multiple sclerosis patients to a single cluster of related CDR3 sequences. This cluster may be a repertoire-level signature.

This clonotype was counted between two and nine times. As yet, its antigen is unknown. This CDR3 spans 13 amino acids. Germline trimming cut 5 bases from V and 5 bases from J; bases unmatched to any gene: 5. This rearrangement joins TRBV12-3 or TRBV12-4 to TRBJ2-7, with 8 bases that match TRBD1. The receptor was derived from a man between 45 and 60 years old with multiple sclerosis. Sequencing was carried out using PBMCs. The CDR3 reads CASSQTGDHEQYF. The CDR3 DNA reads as TGTGCCAGCAGTCAGACAGGGGACCACGAGCAGTACTTC.